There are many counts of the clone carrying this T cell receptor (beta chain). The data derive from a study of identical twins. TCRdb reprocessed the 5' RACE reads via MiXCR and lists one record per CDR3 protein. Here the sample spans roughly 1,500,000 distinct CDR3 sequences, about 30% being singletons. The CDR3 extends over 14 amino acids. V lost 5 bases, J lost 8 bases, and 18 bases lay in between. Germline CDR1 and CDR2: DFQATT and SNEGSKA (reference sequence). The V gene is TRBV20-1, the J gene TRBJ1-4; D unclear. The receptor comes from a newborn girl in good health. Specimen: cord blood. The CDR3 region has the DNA TGCAGTGCTCCATGGATCCCCTCCGGCGAAAAACTGTTTTTT. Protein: CSAPWIPSGEKLFF.